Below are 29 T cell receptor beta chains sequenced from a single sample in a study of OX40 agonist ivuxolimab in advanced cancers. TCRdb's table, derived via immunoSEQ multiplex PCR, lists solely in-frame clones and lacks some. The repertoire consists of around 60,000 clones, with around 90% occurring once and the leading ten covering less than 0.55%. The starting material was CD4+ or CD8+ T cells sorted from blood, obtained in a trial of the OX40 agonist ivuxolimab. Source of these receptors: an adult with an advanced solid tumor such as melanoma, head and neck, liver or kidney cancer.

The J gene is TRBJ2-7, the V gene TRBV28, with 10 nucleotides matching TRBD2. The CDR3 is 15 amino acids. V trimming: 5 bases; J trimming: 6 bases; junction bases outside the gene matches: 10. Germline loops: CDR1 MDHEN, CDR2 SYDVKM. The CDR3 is CASSPPPGLASEQYF. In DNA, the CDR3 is TGTGCCAGCAGTCCCCCTCCGGGACTAGCGAGCGAGCAGTACTTC.

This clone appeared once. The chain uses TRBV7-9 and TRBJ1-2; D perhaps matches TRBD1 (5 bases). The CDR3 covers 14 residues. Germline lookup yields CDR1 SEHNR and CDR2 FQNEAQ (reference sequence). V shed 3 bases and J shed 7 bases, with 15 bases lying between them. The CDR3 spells CASSFDQGRGGYTF. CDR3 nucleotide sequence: TGTGCCAGCAGCTTCGATCAGGGTAGGGGTGGCTACACCTTC.

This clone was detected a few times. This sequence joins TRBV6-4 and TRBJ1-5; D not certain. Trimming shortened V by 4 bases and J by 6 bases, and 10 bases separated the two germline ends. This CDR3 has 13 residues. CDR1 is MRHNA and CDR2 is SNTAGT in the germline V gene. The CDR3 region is CASSGLPGQPQHF. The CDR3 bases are TGTGCCAGCAGTGGGCTGCCCGGTCAGCCCCAGCATTTT.

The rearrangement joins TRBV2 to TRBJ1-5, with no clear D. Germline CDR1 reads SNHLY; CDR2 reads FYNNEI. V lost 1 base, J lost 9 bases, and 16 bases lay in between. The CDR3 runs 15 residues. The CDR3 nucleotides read TGTGCCAGCAGTGAAGAGGACGGGCCCCTGGGGCCCCAGCATTTT. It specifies CASSEEDGPLGPQHF.

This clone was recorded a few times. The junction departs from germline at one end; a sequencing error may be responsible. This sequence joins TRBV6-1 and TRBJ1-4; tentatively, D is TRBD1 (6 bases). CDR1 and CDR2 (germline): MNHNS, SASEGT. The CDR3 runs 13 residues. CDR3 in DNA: TGTGCCAGCAGTGAAATAAGACAGGCCAAAAGTAATTTT. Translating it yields CASSEIRQAKSNF.

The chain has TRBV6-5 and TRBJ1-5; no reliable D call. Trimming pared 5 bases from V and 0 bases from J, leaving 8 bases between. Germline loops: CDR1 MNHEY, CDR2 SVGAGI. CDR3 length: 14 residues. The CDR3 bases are TGTGCCAGCAGTGCGCAGGATAGCAATCAGCCCCAGCATTTT. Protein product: CASSAQDSNQPQHF.

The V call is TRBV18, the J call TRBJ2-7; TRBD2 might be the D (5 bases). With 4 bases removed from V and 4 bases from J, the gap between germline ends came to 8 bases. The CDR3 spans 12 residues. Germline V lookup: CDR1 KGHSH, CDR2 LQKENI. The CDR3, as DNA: TGTGCCAGCTCACTAGGCGGGTACGAGCAGTACTTC. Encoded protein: CASSLGGYEQYF.

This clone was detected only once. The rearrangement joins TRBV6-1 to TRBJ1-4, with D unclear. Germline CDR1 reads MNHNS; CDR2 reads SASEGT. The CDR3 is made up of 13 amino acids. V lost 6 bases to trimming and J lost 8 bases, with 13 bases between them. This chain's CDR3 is CASRQRREEKLFF. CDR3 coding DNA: TGTGCCAGCAGACAACGGCGCGAGGAAAAACTGTTTTTT.

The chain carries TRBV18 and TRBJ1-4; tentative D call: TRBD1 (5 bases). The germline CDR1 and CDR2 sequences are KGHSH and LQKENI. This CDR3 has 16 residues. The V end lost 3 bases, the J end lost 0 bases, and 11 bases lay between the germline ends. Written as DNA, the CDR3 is TGTGCCAGCTCACCGACGGGGCTTGCAACTAATGAAAAACTGTTTTTT. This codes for CASSPTGLATNEKLFF.

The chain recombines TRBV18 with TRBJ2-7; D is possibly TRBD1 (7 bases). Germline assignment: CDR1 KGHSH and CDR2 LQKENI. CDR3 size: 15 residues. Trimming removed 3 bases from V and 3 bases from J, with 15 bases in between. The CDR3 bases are TGTGCCAGCTCACCTGGAGGGGGCGTTTTCTACGAGCAGTACTTC. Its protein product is CASSPGGGVFYEQYF.

The CDR3 reads CASSQLAGSYNEQFF. Here the CDR3 DNA reads TGTGCCAGCAGCCAACTAGCGGGATCCTACAATGAGCAGTTCTTC. The chain combines TRBV5-5 with TRBJ2-1; TRBD2 matches 10 bases. CDR1 and CDR2 (germline): SGHKS, YYEKEE (reference sequence). This CDR3 contains 15 residues. V trimming: 4 bases; J trimming: 1 base; junction bases outside the gene matches: 2.

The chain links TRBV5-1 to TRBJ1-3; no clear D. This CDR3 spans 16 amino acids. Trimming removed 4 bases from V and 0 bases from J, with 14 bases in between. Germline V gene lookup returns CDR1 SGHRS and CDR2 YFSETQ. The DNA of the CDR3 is TGCGCCAGCAGCAGGAGGTCGGGAGCCTCTGGAAACACCATATATTTT. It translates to CASSRRSGASGNTIYF.

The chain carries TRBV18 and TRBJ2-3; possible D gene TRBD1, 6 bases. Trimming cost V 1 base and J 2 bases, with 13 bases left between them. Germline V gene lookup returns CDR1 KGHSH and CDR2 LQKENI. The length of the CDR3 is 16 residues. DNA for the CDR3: TGTGCCAGCTCACCACTATCACAGGGCATCACAGATACGCAGTATTTT. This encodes CASSPLSQGITDTQYF.

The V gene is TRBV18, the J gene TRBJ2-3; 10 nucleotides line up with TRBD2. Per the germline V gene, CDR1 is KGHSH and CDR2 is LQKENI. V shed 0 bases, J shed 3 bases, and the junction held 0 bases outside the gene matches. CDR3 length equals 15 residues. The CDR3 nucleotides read TGTGCCAGCTCACCACCGGGACTAGCGACAGATACGCAGTATTTT. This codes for CASSPPGLATDTQYF. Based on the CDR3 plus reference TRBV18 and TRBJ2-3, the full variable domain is NAGVMQNPRHLVRRRGQEARLRCSPMKGHSHVYWYRQLPEEGLKFMVYLQKENIIDESGMPKERFSAEFPKEGPSILRIQQVVRGDSAAYFCASSPPGLATDTQYFGPGTRLTVL.

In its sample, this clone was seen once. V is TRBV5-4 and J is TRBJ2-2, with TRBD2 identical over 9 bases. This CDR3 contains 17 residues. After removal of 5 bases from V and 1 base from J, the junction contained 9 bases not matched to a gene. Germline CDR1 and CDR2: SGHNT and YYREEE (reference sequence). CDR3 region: CASSSGPSGVNTGELFF. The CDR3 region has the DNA TGTGCCAGCAGTTCCGGCCCTAGCGGGGTGAACACCGGGGAGCTGTTTTTT.

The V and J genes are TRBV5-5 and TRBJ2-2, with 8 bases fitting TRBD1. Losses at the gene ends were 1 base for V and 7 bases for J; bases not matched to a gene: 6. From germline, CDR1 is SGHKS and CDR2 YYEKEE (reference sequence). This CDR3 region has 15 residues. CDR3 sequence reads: CASSLRAGGFGELFF. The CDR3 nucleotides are TGTGCCAGCAGCTTGAGGGCAGGGGGCTTCGGGGAGCTGTTTTTT.

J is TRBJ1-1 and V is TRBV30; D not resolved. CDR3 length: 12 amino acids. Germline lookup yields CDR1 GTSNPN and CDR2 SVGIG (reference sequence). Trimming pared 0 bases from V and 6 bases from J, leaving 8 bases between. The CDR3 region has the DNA TGTGCCTGGAGTGTACAAGGCCCTGAAGCTTTCTTT. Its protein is CAWSVQGPEAFF.

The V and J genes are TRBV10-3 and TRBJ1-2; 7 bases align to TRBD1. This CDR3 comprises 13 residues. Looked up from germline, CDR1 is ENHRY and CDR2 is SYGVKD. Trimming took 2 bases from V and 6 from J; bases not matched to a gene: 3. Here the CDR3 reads CAISERGLDGYTF. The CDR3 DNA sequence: TGTGCCATCAGTGAGAGGGGGCTGGATGGCTACACCTTC.

The CDR3, as DNA: TGTGCCAGCAGTTACTTAGTTCGTCAGCCCCAGCATTTT. Translated: CASSYLVRQPQHF. The V call is TRBV6-6, the J call TRBJ1-5; D uncertain. There are 13 residues in the CDR3. Germline CDR1 reads MNHNY; CDR2 reads SVGAGI (reference sequence). V dropped 1 base and J dropped 6 bases, with 7 bases sitting between them.

DNA for the CDR3: TGTGCCAGCAGAGTCGGGGGTCAGTCGAATCAGCCCCAGCATTTT. It specifies CASRVGGQSNQPQHF. The chain links TRBV6-5 to TRBJ1-5; D might be TRBD1 (5 bases). The CDR3 extends over 15 amino acids. CDR1 is MNHEY, CDR2 SVGAGI, per germline. Trimming took off 6 bases at V and 4 bases at J, with 16 bases between the two ends.

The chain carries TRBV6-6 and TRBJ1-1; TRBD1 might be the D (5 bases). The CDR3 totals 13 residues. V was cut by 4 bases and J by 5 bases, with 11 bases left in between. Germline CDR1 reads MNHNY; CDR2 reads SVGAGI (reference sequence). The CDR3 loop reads CASSSNEGTEAFF. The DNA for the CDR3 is TGTGCCAGCAGTTCCAACGAGGGGACTGAAGCTTTCTTT.

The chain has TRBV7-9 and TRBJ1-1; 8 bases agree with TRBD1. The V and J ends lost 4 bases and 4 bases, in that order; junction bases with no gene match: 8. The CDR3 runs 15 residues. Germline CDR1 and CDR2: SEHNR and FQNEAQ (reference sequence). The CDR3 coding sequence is TGTGCCAGCAGCTCAGGACAGGGAGGGACCACTGAAGCTTTCTTT. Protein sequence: CASSSGQGGTTEAFF. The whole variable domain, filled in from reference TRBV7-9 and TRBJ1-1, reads DTGVSQNPRHKITKRGQNVTFRCDPISEHNRLYWYRQTLGQGPEFLTYFQNEAQLEKSRLLSDRFSAERPKGSFSTLEIQRTEQGDSAMYLCASSSGQGGTTEAFFGQGTRLTVV.

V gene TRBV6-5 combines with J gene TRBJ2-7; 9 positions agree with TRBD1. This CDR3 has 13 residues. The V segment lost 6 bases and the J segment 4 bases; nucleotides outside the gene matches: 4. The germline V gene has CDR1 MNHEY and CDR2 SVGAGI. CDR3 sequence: CASSPDRGYEQYF. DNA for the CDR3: TGTGCCAGCAGCCCGGACAGGGGATACGAGCAGTACTTC.

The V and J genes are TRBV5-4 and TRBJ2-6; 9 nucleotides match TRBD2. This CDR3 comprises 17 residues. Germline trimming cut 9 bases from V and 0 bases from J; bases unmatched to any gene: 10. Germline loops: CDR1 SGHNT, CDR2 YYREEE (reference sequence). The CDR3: CATPAGGHFSGANVLTF. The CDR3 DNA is TGTGCCACTCCAGCGGGAGGTCATTTCTCTGGGGCCAACGTCCTGACTTTC.

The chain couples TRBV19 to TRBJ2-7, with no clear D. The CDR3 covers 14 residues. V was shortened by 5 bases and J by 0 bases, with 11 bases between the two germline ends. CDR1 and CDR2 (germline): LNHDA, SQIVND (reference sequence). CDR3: CASSSFPPSYEQYF. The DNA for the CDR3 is TGTGCCAGTAGTTCCTTCCCGCCCTCCTACGAGCAGTACTTC.

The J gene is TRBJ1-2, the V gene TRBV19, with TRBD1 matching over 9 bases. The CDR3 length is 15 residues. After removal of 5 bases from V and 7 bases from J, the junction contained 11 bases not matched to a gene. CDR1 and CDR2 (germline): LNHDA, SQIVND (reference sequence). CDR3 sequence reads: CASSVQTGGVGGYTF. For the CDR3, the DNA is TGTGCCAGTAGTGTCCAAACAGGGGGCGTAGGTGGCTACACCTTC.

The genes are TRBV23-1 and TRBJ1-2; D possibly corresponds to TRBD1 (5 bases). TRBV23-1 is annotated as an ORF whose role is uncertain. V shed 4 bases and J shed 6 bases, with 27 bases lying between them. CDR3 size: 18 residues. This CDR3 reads CASSLLPQGRGKDHGYTF. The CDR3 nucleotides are TGCGCCAGCAGTCTCCTACCCCAGGGTCGGGGTAAGGACCATGGCTACACCTTC.

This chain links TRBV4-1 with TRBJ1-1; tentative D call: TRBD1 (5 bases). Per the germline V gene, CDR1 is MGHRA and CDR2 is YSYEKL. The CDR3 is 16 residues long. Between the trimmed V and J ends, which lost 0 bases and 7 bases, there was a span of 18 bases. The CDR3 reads CASSQDYTNWGFEAFF. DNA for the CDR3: TGCGCCAGCAGCCAAGATTATACCAACTGGGGGTTTGAAGCTTTCTTT.

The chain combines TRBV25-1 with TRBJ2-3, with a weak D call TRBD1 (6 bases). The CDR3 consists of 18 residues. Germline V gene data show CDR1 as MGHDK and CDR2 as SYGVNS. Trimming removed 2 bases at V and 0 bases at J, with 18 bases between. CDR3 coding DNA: TGTGCCAGCAGTGAAGAAGATATGGCAGGGGCGAGCACAGATACGCAGTATTTT. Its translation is CASSEEDMAGASTDTQYF. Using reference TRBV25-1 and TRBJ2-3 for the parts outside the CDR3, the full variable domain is EADIYQTPRYLVIGTGKKITLECSQTMGHDKMYWYQQDPGMELHLIHYSYGVNSTEKGDLSSESTVSRIRTEHFPLTLESARPSHTSQYLCASSEEDMAGASTDTQYFGPGTRLTVL.